A selection of T cell receptor beta chains follows, all from one sample in a study of T-cell reconstitution after alpha-beta-depleted transplantation in children. TCRdb independently ran MiXCR on the PCR reads; one entry per CDR3 protein. The sample has more than 200,000 distinct CDR3 sequences, over 9.5% seen once. Source: PBMCs from the stem cell graft donor, taken from the stem cell graft. The receptors originated from a human donor who donated a stem cell graft to a child with SCID. The CDR3 runs from the conserved cysteine through the conserved F or W. D genes are given only for firm matches. The listing skips clone size in some rows; elsewhere it reads once, few, many or a size class.

TRBV5-1,many,-,TRBJ2-7,TGCGCCAGCAGCGGAGCAGGGGACGCCTACGAGCAGTACTTC,CASSGAGDAYEQYF
TRBV7-9,many,-,TRBJ2-2,TGTGCCAGCAGCTCCCGCACCGGGGAGCTGTTTTTT,CASSSRTGELFF
TRBV4-3,many,-,TRBJ1-6,TGCGCCAGCAGCCAAGAGCGTGTAGGCGCCTATAATTCACCCCTCCACTTT,CASSQERVGAYNSPLHF
TRBV2,-,-,TRBJ2-3,TGTGCCAGCAGCCTGCCTCAGCAGTATTTT,CASSLPQQYF
TRBV6-8,many,TRBD1,TRBJ1-3,TGTGCCAGCAGCCTCCGGACAGGGAGACGTTCTGGAAACACCATATATTTT,CASSLRTGRRSGNTIYF
TRBV20-1,many,TRBD1,TRBJ2-3,TGCAGTGCAAGGACAGGGTTTTATTACGATACGCAGTATTTT,CSARTGFYYDTQYF
TRBV9,many,TRBD2,TRBJ2-3,TGTGCCAGCAGCGTAGCTTCTAGCGGGGGACCCACAGATACGCAGTATTTT,CASSVASSGGPTDTQYF
TRBV20-1,many,-,TRBJ2-5,TGCAGTGCAAGGATCCGACAGGCCCTAGAGACCCAGTACTTC,CSARIRQALETQYF
TRBV27,-,-,TRBJ2-1,TGTGCCAGCAGTCCAGCGGAGAGCTCCTACAATGAGCAGTTCTTC,CASSPAESSYNEQFF
TRBV24-1,few,TRBD1,TRBJ1-2,TGTGCCACCAGTGACGGGACAGGGGGTGGCTACACCTTC,CATSDGTGGGYTF
TRBV5-6,few,-,TRBJ2-7,TGTGCCAGCAGCTTGTTGATGGCAGCCAGCTACGAGCAGTACTTC,CASSLLMAASYEQYF
TRBV5-1,many,-,TRBJ2-5,TGCGCCAGCAGCCCATACCAACGGACAGCCCAAGAGACCCAGTACTTC,CASSPYQRTAQETQYF
TRBV20-1,many,-,TRBJ1-4,TGCAGTGCACCTAGACCCAGGACTAATGAAAAACTGTTTTTT,CSAPRPRTNEKLFF
TRBV7-9,many,-,TRBJ2-3,TGTGCCAGCAGCTTAGTTGCGGATACTAGCACAGATACGCAGTATTTT,CASSLVADTSTDTQYF
TRBV6-1,many,TRBD1,TRBJ2-7,TGTGCCAGCACACGGGGACAGGCCTACGAGCAGTACTTC,CASTRGQAYEQYF
TRBV5-6,-,TRBD2,TRBJ2-3,TGTGCCAGCAGCTTGGGACTAGCGGCCCATACGCAGTATTTT,CASSLGLAAHTQYF
TRBV21-1,-,-,TRBJ2-5,TGTGCCAGCACCGAAGGGACAGTTTTACAAGAGACCCAGTACTTC,CASTEGTVLQETQYF